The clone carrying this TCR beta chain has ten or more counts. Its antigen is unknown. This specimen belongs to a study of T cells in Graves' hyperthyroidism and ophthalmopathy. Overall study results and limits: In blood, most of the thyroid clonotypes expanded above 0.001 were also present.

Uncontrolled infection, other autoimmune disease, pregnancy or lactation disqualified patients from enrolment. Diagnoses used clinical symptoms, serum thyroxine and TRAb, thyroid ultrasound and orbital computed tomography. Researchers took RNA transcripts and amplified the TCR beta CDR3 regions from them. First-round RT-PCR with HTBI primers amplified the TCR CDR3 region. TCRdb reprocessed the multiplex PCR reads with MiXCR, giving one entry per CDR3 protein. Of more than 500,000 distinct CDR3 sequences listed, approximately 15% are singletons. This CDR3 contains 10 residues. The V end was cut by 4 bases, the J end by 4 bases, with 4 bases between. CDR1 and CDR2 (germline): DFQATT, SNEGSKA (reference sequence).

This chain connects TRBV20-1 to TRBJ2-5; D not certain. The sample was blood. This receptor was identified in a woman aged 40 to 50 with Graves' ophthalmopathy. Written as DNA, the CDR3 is TGCAGTGCTAATCGAGAGACCCAGTACTTC. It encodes CSANRETQYF.